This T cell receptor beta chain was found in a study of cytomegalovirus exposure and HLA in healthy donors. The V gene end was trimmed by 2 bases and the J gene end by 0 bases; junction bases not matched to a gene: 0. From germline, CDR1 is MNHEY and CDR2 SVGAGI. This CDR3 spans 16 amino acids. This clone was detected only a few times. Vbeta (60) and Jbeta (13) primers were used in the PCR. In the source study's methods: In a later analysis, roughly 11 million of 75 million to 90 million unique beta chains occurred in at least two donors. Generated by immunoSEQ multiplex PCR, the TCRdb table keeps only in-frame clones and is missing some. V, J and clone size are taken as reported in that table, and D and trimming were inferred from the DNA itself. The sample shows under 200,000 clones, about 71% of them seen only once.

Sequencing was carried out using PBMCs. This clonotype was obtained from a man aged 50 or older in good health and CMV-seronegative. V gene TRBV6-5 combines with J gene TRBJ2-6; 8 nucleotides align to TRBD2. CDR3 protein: CASSYRGGSGANVLTF. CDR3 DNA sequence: TGTGCCAGCAGTTACCGGGGGGGCTCTGGGGCCAACGTCCTGACTTTC.